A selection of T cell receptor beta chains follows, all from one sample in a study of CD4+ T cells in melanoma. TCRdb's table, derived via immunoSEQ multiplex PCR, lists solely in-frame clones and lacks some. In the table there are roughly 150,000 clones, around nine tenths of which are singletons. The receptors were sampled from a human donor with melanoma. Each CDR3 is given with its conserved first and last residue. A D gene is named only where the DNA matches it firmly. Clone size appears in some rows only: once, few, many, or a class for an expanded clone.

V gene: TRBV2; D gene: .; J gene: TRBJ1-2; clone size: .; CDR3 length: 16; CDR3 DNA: TGTGCCAGCAGTGAGGAATCGGAGAACCTGGACTATGGCTACACCTTC; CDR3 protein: CASSEESENLDYGYTF
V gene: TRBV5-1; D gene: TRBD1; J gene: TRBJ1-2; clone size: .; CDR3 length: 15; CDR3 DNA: TGCGCCAGCAGCTTGGACACGGGACAGGGCTATGGCTACACCTTC; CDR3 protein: CASSLDTGQGYGYTF
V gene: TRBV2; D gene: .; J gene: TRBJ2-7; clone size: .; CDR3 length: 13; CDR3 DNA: TGTGCCAGCAGTGAGAGGGCACTGAGCGAGCAGTACTTC; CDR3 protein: CASSERALSEQYF
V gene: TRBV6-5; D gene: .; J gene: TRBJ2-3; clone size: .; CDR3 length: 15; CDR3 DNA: TGTGCCAGCAGACTGACTAGGGGGGCAACAGATACGCAGTATTTT; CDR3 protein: CASRLTRGATDTQYF
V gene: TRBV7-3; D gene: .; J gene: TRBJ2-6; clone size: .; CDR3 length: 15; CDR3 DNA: TGTGCCAGCAGCTTAGTCGGCTCTGGGGCCAACGTCCTGACTTTC; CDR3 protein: CASSLVGSGANVLTF
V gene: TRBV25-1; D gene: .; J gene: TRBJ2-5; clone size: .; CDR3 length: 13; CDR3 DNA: TGTGCCAGCGATGAGGAGGGCGGGGAGACCCAGTACTTC; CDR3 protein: CASDEEGGETQYF
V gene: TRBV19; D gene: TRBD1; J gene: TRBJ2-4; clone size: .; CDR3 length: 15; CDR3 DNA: TGTGCCAGTAGTAGCACCGGGACAGGGCGAAACATTCAGTACTTC; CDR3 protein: CASSSTGTGRNIQYF
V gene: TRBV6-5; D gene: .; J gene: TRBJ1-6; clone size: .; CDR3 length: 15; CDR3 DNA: TGTGCCAGCAGTTACTCAGGGGGTGGGGATTCACCCCTCCACTTT; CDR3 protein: CASSYSGGGDSPLHF
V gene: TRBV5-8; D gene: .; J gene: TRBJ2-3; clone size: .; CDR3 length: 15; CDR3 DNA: TGTGCCAGCAGCCCCGGGCCCACGGCCACAGATACGCAGTATTTT; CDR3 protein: CASSPGPTATDTQYF
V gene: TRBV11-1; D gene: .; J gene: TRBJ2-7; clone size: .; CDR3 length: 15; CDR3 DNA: TGTGCCAGCAGCATACGTCCCGGGACAACCTACGAGCAGTACTTC; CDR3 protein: CASSIRPGTTYEQYF
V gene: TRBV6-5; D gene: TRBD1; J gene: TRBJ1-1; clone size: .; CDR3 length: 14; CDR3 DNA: TGTGCCAGCAGTCGGGACAGGGGGAACACTGAAGCTTTCTTT; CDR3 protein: CASSRDRGNTEAFF
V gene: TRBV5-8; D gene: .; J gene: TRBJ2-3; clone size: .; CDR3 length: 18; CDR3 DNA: TGTGCCAGCAGCGCGGGGGCCGGGACTGACTTTAGCACAGATACGCAGTATTTT; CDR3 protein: CASSAGAGTDFSTDTQYF
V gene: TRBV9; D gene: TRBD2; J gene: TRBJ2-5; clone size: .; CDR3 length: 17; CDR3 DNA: TGTGCCAGCAGCGTAGGAGGTAGCGGGGGGCTCCAAGAGACCCAGTACTTC; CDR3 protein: CASSVGGSGGLQETQYF
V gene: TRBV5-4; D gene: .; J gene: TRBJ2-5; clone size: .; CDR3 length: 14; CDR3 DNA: TGTGCCAGCAGGGACAGCCGAGTTTCCGAGACCCAGTACTTC; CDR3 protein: CASRDSRVSETQYF
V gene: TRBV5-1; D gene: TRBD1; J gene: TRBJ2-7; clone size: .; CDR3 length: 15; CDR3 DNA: TGCGCCAGCAGCTCGGGATGGACAGGGGGCCACGAGCAGTACTTC; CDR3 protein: CASSSGWTGGHEQYF
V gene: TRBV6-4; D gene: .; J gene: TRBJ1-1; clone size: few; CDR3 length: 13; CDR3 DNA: TGTGCCAGCTCCAGGGCCGGGGGCACTGAAGCTTTCTTT; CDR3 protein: CASSRAGGTEAFF
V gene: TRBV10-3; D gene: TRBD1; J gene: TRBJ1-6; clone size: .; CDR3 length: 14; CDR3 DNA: TGTGCCATCAGTGAGTCCACAGGGGGTTCACCCCTCCACTTT; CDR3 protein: CAISESTGGSPLHF
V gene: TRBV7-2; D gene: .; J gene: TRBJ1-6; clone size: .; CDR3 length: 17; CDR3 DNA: TGTGCCAGCAGCCTTCGCCCGGGGAGCTCCTATAATTCACCCCTCCACTTT; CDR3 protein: CASSLRPGSSYNSPLHF
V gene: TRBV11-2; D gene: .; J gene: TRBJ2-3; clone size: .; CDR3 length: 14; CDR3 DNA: TGTGCCAGCAGCTTAGCATCCAATTCGGATACGCAGTATTTT; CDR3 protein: CASSLASNSDTQYF
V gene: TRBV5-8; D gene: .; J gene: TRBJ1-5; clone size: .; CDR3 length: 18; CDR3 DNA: TGTGCCAGCAGCTCGGGGACGGTTCTGGTTGGGAGCAATCAGCCCCAGCATTTT; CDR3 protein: CASSSGTVLVGSNQPQHF
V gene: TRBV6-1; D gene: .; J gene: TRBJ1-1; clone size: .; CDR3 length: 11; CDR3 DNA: TGTGCCAGCAATGGGGCTCGCGAAGCTTTCTTT; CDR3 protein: CASNGAREAFF
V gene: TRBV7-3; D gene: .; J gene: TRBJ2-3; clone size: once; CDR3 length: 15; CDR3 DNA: TGTGCCAGCTCCGCCTGGGCAGGTGGGGCAGATACGCAGTATTTT; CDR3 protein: CASSAWAGGADTQYF
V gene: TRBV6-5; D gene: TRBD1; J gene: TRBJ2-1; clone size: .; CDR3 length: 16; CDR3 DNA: TGTGCCAGCAGTTTAACCCAGCAGGGGGCGCACAATGAGCAGTTCTTC; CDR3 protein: CASSLTQQGAHNEQFF
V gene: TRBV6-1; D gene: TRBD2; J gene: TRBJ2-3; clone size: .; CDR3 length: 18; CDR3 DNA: TGTGCCAGCAGTGAAGCTGGACTAGCGGGGGGGCGGTGGAATACGCAGTATTTT; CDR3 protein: CASSEAGLAGGRWNTQYF
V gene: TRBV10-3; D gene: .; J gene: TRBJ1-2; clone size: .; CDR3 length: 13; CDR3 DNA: TGTGCCATCAGTGCCACGGACAGTGCCGGCTACACCTTC; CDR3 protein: CAISATDSAGYTF
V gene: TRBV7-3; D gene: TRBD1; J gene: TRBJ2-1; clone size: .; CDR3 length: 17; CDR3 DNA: TGTGCCAGCAGCCTAAGACAGGGGCGGGCTACCTACAATGAGCAGTTCTTC; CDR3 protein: CASSLRQGRATYNEQFF
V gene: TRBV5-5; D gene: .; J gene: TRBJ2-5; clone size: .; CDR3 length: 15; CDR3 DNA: TGTGCCAGCAGCTTGGTCTCGACCAACCAAGAGACCCAGTACTTC; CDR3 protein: CASSLVSTNQETQYF
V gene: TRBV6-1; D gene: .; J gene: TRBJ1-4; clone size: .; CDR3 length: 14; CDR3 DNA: TGTGCCAGCACTGTGAACCCTGGCTATGAAAAACTGTTTTTT; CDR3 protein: CASTVNPGYEKLFF
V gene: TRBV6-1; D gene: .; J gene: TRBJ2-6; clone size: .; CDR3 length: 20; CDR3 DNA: TGTGCCAGCAGTGGAAGACCGACCCTTGGGGGAAACTCTGGGGCCAACGTCCTGACTTTC; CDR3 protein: CASSGRPTLGGNSGANVLTF
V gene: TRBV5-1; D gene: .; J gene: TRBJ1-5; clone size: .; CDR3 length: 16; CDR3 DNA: TGCGCCAGCAGCTTGGGGACAGACATGGATAATCAGCCCCAGCATTTT; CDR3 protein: CASSLGTDMDNQPQHF
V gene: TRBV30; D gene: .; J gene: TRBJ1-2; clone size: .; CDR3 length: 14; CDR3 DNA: TGTGCCTGGTCGACCCGAACAGGTAAATATGGCTACACCTTC; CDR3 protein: CAWSTRTGKYGYTF
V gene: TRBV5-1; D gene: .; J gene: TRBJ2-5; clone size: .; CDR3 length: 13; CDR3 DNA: TGCGCCAGCAGCTTTAAGGGTGAGGAGACCCAGTACTTC; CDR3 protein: CASSFKGEETQYF
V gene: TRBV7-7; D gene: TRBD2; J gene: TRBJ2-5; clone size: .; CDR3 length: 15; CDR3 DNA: TGTGCTAGCAGCTTAGTTGGGGGGGTCCAAGAGACCCAGTACTTC; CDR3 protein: CASSLVGGVQETQYF
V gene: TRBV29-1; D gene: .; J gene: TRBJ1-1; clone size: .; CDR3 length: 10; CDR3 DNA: TGCAGCGTTGAGGCTGGTATAGCTTTCTTT; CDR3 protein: CSVEAGIAFF
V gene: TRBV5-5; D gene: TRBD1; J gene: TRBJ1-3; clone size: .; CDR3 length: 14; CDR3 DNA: TGTGCCAGCAGCTGGGGGACAGAAGGAAACACCATATATTTT; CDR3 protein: CASSWGTEGNTIYF
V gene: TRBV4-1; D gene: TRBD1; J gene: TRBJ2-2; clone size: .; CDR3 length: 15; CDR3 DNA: TGCGCCAGCAGCCCCGGACAGGGTGACGCCGGGGAGCTGTTTTTT; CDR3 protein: CASSPGQGDAGELFF
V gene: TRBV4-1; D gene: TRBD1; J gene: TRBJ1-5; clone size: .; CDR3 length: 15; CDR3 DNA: TGCGCCAGCAGCCAGGATACAGGGGGCAATCAGCCCCAGCATTTT; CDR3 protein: CASSQDTGGNQPQHF
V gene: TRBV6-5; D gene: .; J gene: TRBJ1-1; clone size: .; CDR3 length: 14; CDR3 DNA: TGTGCCAGCAGTTACTCGAATGAGAACACTGAAGCTTTCTTT; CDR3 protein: CASSYSNENTEAFF
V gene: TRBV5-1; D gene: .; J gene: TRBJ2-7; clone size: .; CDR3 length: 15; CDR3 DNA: TGCGCCAGCAGTCCAGCGGAGGGTTTCGCCTACGAGCAGTACTTC; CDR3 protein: CASSPAEGFAYEQYF
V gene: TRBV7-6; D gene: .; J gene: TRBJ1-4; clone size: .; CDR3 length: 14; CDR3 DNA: TGTGCCAGCAGCTTCGGAGGGGCCGCCGAAAAACTGTTTTTT; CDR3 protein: CASSFGGAAEKLFF